These 22 T cell receptor beta chains share one sample of origin, sequenced in a study of cytomegalovirus exposure and HLA in healthy donors. A multiplex PCR was run with 60 Vbeta primers and 13 Jbeta primers. Clones were sequenced by immunoSEQ multiplex PCR, and TCRdb holds only the in-frame ones, with some missing. The sample shows around 190,000 clones, roughly 10% of them seen only once. Sequencing input: PBMCs. The source is a woman in her 30s in good health and CMV-seropositive.

This chain joins TRBV15 and TRBJ2-7; 7 nucleotides match TRBD1. J was trimmed by 6 bases and V by 3 bases; bases with no gene match: 11. The CDR3 is 15 residues long. Germline values: CDR1 LNHNV, CDR2 YYDKDF (reference sequence). This CDR3 is CATSRSDRLLSEQYF. The CDR3 DNA reads TGTGCCACCAGCAGGTCGGACAGGCTGTTAAGCGAGCAGTACTTC.

This clone showed up just a few times. The chain carries TRBV5-8 and TRBJ2-1, with 10 nucleotides matching TRBD2. This CDR3 region has 15 residues. The V gene's germline CDR1 is SGHTS and CDR2 YDEGEE. With 5 bases clipped from V and 4 bases from J, the junction kept 6 bases outside the gene matches. CDR3 sequence (DNA): TGTGCCAGCAGTTTTAGCGGGAGGATATACAATGAGCAGTTCTTC. This gives the protein CASSFSGRIYNEQFF.

The chain uses TRBV5-1 and TRBJ2-5; 9 bases are a match to TRBD1. Trimming at V came to 1 base and at J to 5 bases, leaving 6 bases not matched to a gene. Germline V CDR1 and CDR2: SGHRS, YFSETQ. The CDR3 is 15 residues long. This CDR3 is CASSLTGQGTETQYF. The CDR3 DNA follows: TGCGCCAGCAGCTTGACCGGACAGGGGACGGAGACCCAGTACTTC.

The sample holds a few counts of this clone. V usage is TRBV6-6 and J usage is TRBJ2-7; D is perhaps TRBD2 (5 bases). The V and J ends lost 2 bases and 4 bases respectively, with 12 bases between them. The CDR3 is made up of 14 amino acids. Germline-derived CDR1 and CDR2 are MNHNY and SVGAGI (reference sequence). The CDR3 region has the DNA TGTGCCAGCAGTTACACCGGACTGCTTTACGAGCAGTACTTC. Residues: CASSYTGLLYEQYF.

This clone was seen a few times. The gene calls are TRBV15 and TRBJ2-5; possibly TRBD2 for D (6 bases). Germline V gene lookup returns CDR1 LNHNV and CDR2 YYDKDF (reference sequence). With 0 bases removed from V and 1 base from J, the gap between germline ends came to 12 bases. CDR3 size: 16 residues. The CDR3: CATSRDYRAGQETQYF. CDR3 coding DNA: TGTGCCACCAGCAGAGATTATCGAGCGGGCCAAGAGACCCAGTACTTC.

This clone was detected only a few times. This chain connects TRBV7-9 to TRBJ2-3, with D possibly matching TRBD2 (6 bases). V dropped 1 base and J dropped 5 bases, with 10 bases sitting between them. The CDR3 length is 14 residues. Germline assignment: CDR1 SEHNR and CDR2 FQNEAQ (reference sequence). This CDR3 is CASSLDPAGDTQYF. CDR3 DNA sequence: TGTGCCAGCAGCTTAGATCCAGCGGGAGATACGCAGTATTTT.

This clone was seen only a few times. V usage is TRBV21-1 and J usage is TRBJ2-6; TRBD1, the D gene given by the table, was not confirmed from the DNA. TRBV21-1 is termed a pseudogene. The CDR3 has 21 amino acids. The CDR3: CASSNKKGTGTTLSGANVLTF. The CDR3 coding sequence is TGTGCCAGCAGCAACAAGAAGGGGACAGGGACTACCCTCTCTGGGGCCAACGTCCTGACTTTC.

Only a few counts were recorded for this clone. CDR3 protein: CSAIRETQYF. The CDR3 DNA is TGCAGTGCAATCAGAGAGACCCAGTACTTC. V is TRBV20-1 and J is TRBJ2-5; D is ambiguous. Germline V gene sequence: CDR1 DFQATT, CDR2 SNEGSKA (reference sequence). The CDR3 is 10 residues long. V was pared by 6 bases and J by 4 bases, with 6 bases between.

J is TRBJ2-7 and V is TRBV5-1; 8 bases line up with TRBD2. The CDR3 has 17 residues. Germline loops: CDR1 SGHRS, CDR2 YFSETQ. The J segment lost 3 bases and the V segment lost 4 bases, leaving 15 bases of the junction unmatched. This chain's CDR3 is CASSGGRSGSRIYEQYF. The CDR3 DNA follows: TGCGCCAGCAGCGGTGGTCGGAGCGGGAGCCGAATCTACGAGCAGTACTTC.

The rearrangement uses TRBV5-4 and TRBJ2-5; TRBD1 is a possible D gene (7 bases). The CDR3 totals 14 residues. Between the trimmed V and J ends, which lost 2 bases and 6 bases, there was a span of 14 bases. Germline values: CDR1 SGHNT, CDR2 YYREEE (reference sequence). CDR3: CASSFAGGLKTQYF. CDR3 sequence (DNA): TGTGCCAGCAGCTTCGCAGGGGGGTTAAAGACCCAGTACTTC.

This clone was counted a few times. J is TRBJ1-3 and V is TRBV7-8; the D gene is possibly TRBD1 (6 bases). This CDR3 contains 14 residues. Trimming removed 4 bases at V and 3 bases at J, with 10 bases between. CDR1 and CDR2 (germline): SGHVS, FQNEAQ. In DNA, the CDR3 is TGTGCCAGCAGCTGGGCCAGGGGTGGAAACACCATATATTTT. Translated: CASSWARGGNTIYF.

This clone was counted between two and nine times. The chain carries TRBV30 and TRBJ2-2, with 8 nucleotides matching TRBD2. V was pared by 1 base and J by 5 bases, with 15 bases of the junction left unmatched. The CDR3 sequence is 18 residues long. CDR1 is GTSNPN and CDR2 is SVGIG in the germline V gene (reference sequence). As DNA, the CDR3 is TGTGCCTGGAGTGGTCTCCCTCCGGGAGGGTTTGTGACCGGGGAGCTGTTTTTT. Amino acid sequence: CAWSGLPPGGFVTGELFF. The full variable domain, rest sourced from reference TRBV30 and TRBJ2-2, is SQTIHQWPATLVQPVGSPLSLECTVEGTSNPNLYWYRQAAGRGLQLLFYSVGIGQISSEVPQNLSASRPQDRQFILSSKKLLLSDSGFYLCAWSGLPPGGFVTGELFFGEGSRLTVL.

CDR3: CASSLDRSTEAFF. The DNA for the CDR3 is TGTGCCAGCAGCTTAGATCGCAGCACTGAAGCTTTCTTT. The chain combines TRBV11-3 with TRBJ1-1; D not resolved. In germline, CDR1 is SGHNT, CDR2 YENEEA. The V end lost 0 bases, the J end lost 4 bases, and 6 bases lay between the germline ends. The length of the CDR3 is 13 residues.

The chain has TRBV6-5 and TRBJ1-6; D gene uncertain. The CDR3 contains 14 residues. Germline lookup yields CDR1 MNHEY and CDR2 SVGAGI. V shed 6 bases and J shed 5 bases, with 11 bases lying between them. The CDR3 coding sequence is TGTGCCAGCAGGATACAGAGTAATAATTCACCCCTCCACTTT. This encodes CASRIQSNNSPLHF.

The V call is TRBV19, the J call TRBJ1-2; 9 bases map to TRBD1. This CDR3 has 15 residues. CDR1 and CDR2 (germline): LNHDA, SQIVND (reference sequence). Trimming cost V 5 bases and J 4 bases; bases outside gene matches: 8. The CDR3 is CASSLQDRGSYGYTF. DNA for the CDR3: TGTGCCAGTAGTTTACAGGACAGGGGAAGCTATGGCTACACCTTC.

The chain recombines TRBV6-5 with TRBJ1-2; D ambiguous. V lost 6 bases, J lost 6 bases, and 14 bases lay in between. Germline assignment: CDR1 MNHEY and CDR2 SVGAGI. The CDR3 totals 13 residues. The CDR3, as DNA: TGTGCCAGCAGCCCCCGCTGGAGGGATGGCTACACCTTC. Amino acids: CASSPRWRDGYTF.

In this sample, this clone turned up a few times. The CDR3 nucleotides read TGTGCCAGGGGGACAGGGGGTATATCCTACGAGCAGTACTTC. This translates into CARGTGGISYEQYF. The V call is TRBV21-1, the J call TRBJ2-7; no check of the table's D call, TRBD1, against the DNA was made. TRBV21-1 is labeled a pseudogene. CDR3 size: 14 residues.

This clone was seen a handful of times. V usage is TRBV15 and J usage is TRBJ2-1; D uncertain. The V and J ends lost 0 bases and 5 bases respectively, with 11 bases between them. The CDR3 is made up of 15 amino acids. Germline V gene sequence: CDR1 LNHNV, CDR2 YYDKDF (reference sequence). DNA of the CDR3: TGTGCCACCAGCAGAGATGCGGTAGCAGACAATGAGCAGTTCTTC. Amino acid sequence: CATSRDAVADNEQFF.

This clone was detected a few times. V and J are TRBV6-1 and TRBJ1-4; 7 bases are a match to TRBD1. This CDR3 has 15 amino acids. Germline V gene lookup returns CDR1 MNHNS and CDR2 SASEGT. The trim removed 5 bases at V and 7 bases at J, leaving 10 bases unmatched. Here the CDR3 DNA reads TGTGCCAGCAGTCCCCTGACAGGGAGTAGTGAAAAACTGTTTTTT. Translating gives CASSPLTGSSEKLFF.

The sample holds a few counts of this clone. This sequence joins TRBV30 and TRBJ1-3; D unclear. The V gene's germline CDR1 is GTSNPN and CDR2 SVGIG (reference sequence). This CDR3 has 14 residues. Between the trimmed V and J ends, which lost 5 bases and 3 bases, there was a span of 14 bases. Here the CDR3 reads CAWAGFSNGNTIYF. Here the CDR3 DNA reads TGTGCCTGGGCGGGCTTCAGTAATGGAAACACCATATATTTT. The whole variable domain, remainder taken from reference TRBV30 and TRBJ1-3, is SQTIHQWPATLVQPVGSPLSLECTVEGTSNPNLYWYRQAAGRGLQLLFYSVGIGQISSEVPQNLSASRPQDRQFILSSKKLLLSDSGFYLCAWAGFSNGNTIYFGEGSWLTVV.

This clone has a handful of counts. The gene calls are TRBV15 and TRBJ2-1; 14 nucleotides align to TRBD2. The CDR3 is 19 residues long. Trimming at V came to 0 bases and at J to 6 bases, leaving 10 bases not matched to a gene. CDR1 and CDR2 from the germline V gene are LNHNV and YYDKDF (reference sequence). This CDR3 is CATSRDVVQTSGRANEQFF. CDR3 bases: TGTGCCACCAGCAGAGATGTGGTCCAGACTAGCGGGAGGGCCAATGAGCAGTTCTTC.

There are a few counts of this clone. The CDR3 nucleotides read TGCAGCGTTGACGCGGGTACTTACAATGAGCAGTTCTTC. It codes for CSVDAGTYNEQFF. The chain combines TRBV29-1 with TRBJ2-1; D might be TRBD2 (5 bases). Trimming took 3 bases from V and 4 from J, leaving 10 bases between them. CDR3 size: 13 residues. The germline V gene has CDR1 SQVTM and CDR2 ANQGSEA.